A single sample gave rise to the 23 T cell receptor beta chains below, sequenced in a study of blood T cell repertoires in COVID-19. Method: immunoSEQ multiplex PCR; TCRdb's copy keeps in-frame clones and lacks some. The repertoire holds some 300,000 clones, with 85% to 90% as singletons. The sequencing input was PBMCs or T cells enriched from blood (not recorded which). The source is a man aged 25 to 40 who had recovered from COVID-19.

The chain combines TRBV10-3 with TRBJ1-1; 8 bases line up with TRBD1. The CDR3 sequence is 15 residues long. V trimming: 8 bases; J trimming: 1 base; junction bases outside the gene matches: 9. Germline V lookup: CDR1 ENHRY, CDR2 SYGVKD. The CDR3 DNA follows: TGTGCCATCCTGGACAGGGATGCTGGGAACACTGAAGCTTTCTTT. Encoded protein: CAILDRDAGNTEAFF.

The J gene is TRBJ2-7, the V gene TRBV2, with 9 bases aligning to TRBD1. This CDR3 has 14 residues. The trim removed 5 bases at V and 4 bases at J, leaving 6 bases unmatched. In germline, CDR1 is SNHLY, CDR2 FYNNEI. The CDR3 spells CASSPGTGNYEQYF. The DNA of the CDR3 is TGTGCCAGCAGTCCCGGGACAGGGAATTACGAGCAGTACTTC.

The chain carries TRBV7-2 and TRBJ1-2; D is unresolved. This CDR3 has 13 residues. V dropped 5 bases and J dropped 4 bases, with 11 bases sitting between them. CDR1 and CDR2 from the germline V gene are SGHTA and FQGNSA. This CDR3 reads CASSPTETYGYTF. The CDR3 nucleotides read TGTGCCAGCAGCCCCACAGAGACCTATGGCTACACCTTC.

V and J are TRBV28 and TRBJ1-3, with TRBD1 as a possible D gene (6 bases). The CDR3 covers 14 residues. Germline CDR1 and CDR2: MDHEN and SYDVKM. Trimming took off 6 bases at V and 4 bases at J, with 13 bases between the two ends. The CDR3 here is CASREQGNGNTIYF. The CDR3 DNA reads TGTGCCAGCAGGGAACAGGGTAACGGAAACACCATATATTTT.

The chain has TRBV6-5 and TRBJ2-7; possible D gene TRBD1, 5 bases. Per germline, CDR1 MNHEY and CDR2 SVGAGI. The V and J ends lost 8 bases and 0 bases respectively, with 14 bases between them. The CDR3 is 14 residues long. CDR3 protein: CASFAQVYSYEQYF. The DNA of the CDR3 is TGTGCCAGCTTCGCACAGGTTTACTCCTACGAGCAGTACTTC.

This rearrangement joins TRBV19 to TRBJ2-2; no firm D call. The CDR3 consists of 15 residues. Trimming cost V 0 bases and J 4 bases, with 9 bases left between them. CDR1 is LNHDA and CDR2 is SQIVND in the germline V gene (reference sequence). CDR3: CASSIDRHPTGELFF. CDR3 sequence (DNA): TGTGCCAGTAGTATAGATCGACACCCCACCGGGGAGCTGTTTTTT.

V and J are TRBV7-9 and TRBJ2-5, with 7 bases lining up with TRBD1. V shed 5 bases and J 2 bases; nucleotides not matched to a gene: 8. The CDR3 is 15 amino acids. Germline loops: CDR1 SEHNR, CDR2 FQNEAQ (reference sequence). CDR3 sequence: CASSRYQGDQETQYF. Here the CDR3 DNA reads TGTGCCAGCAGCCGCTACCAGGGGGATCAAGAGACCCAGTACTTC.

The rearrangement joins TRBV13 to TRBJ1-1; a possible D gene is TRBD1 (5 bases). The CDR3 covers 13 residues. CDR1 PRHDT and CDR2 FYEKMQ come from the germline V gene (reference sequence). Trimming shortened V by 5 bases and J by 3 bases, and 10 bases separated the two germline ends. The CDR3 coding sequence is TGTGCCAGCAGCCTCGACAGAGACACTGAAGCTTTCTTT. Its translation: CASSLDRDTEAFF.

V usage is TRBV28 and J usage is TRBJ1-2; D perhaps matches TRBD1 (5 bases). V was pared by 3 bases and J by 2 bases, with 19 bases between. CDR1 is MDHEN and CDR2 is SYDVKM in the germline V gene. The CDR3 sequence is 17 residues long. In DNA, the CDR3 is TGTGCCAGCAGTTTGGGGAGGCGGGACCGCCCGAACTATGGCTACACCTTC. Translation gives CASSLGRRDRPNYGYTF.

The chain links TRBV18 to TRBJ2-7; 8 nucleotides agree with TRBD2. Germline lookup yields CDR1 KGHSH and CDR2 LQKENI. The CDR3 has 14 residues. The junction had 6 bases not matched to a gene; V was cut back by 6 bases and J by 2 bases. CDR3 loop: CASSHSGAPYEQYF. CDR3 nucleotide sequence: TGTGCCAGCTCGCATAGCGGGGCCCCCTACGAGCAGTACTTC.

This chain connects TRBV27 to TRBJ2-2; no firm D call. This CDR3 contains 16 residues. V shed 2 bases and J shed 0 bases, with 10 bases lying between them. CDR1 is MNHEY and CDR2 is SMNVEV in the germline V gene (reference sequence). The CDR3 sequence: CASSLIFGANTGELFF. CDR3 bases: TGTGCCAGCAGTTTAATCTTCGGAGCGAACACCGGGGAGCTGTTTTTT.

The CDR3 nucleotides are TGTGCCAGCAGTCGTGGACAGGGTCGGGGCAATCAGCCCCAGCATTTT. Amino acid sequence: CASSRGQGRGNQPQHF. The gene calls are TRBV27 and TRBJ1-5, with 8 bases matching TRBD1. This CDR3 is built from 16 residues. From germline, CDR1 is MNHEY and CDR2 SMNVEV (reference sequence). V lost 5 bases to trimming and J lost 2 bases; unmatched junction nucleotides: 8.

The chain is built from TRBV6-5 and TRBJ2-3; D gene unclear. CDR1 MNHEY and CDR2 SVGAGI come from the germline V gene. The CDR3 contains 15 residues. V was trimmed by 2 bases and J by 1 base, leaving 10 bases between them. The CDR3 sequence is CASSYAALGTDTQYF. Written as DNA, the CDR3 is TGTGCCAGCAGTTACGCAGCGTTGGGCACAGATACGCAGTATTTT.

This chain uses TRBV3-1 (or the pseudogene TRBV3-2) with TRBJ2-2; 11 nucleotides line up with TRBD2. The germline CDR1 and CDR2 sequences are LGHDT and YNNKEL (reference sequence). Trimming cost V 4 bases and J 5 bases; bases outside gene matches: 9. The CDR3 is 17 residues long. For the CDR3, the DNA is TGTGCCAGCAGCCTAAATAGCGGGAGGGCCCATACCGGGGAGCTGTTTTTT. It translates to CASSLNSGRAHTGELFF.

This CDR3 reads CASSQEWDRGVEQYF. CDR3 nucleotide sequence: TGTGCCAGCAGCCAAGAGTGGGACAGGGGGGTCGAGCAGTACTTC. The chain recombines TRBV4-2 with TRBJ2-7, with TRBD1 identical over 11 bases. V lost 0 bases to trimming and J lost 6 bases; unmatched junction nucleotides: 4. The CDR3 consists of 15 residues. The V gene's germline CDR1 is LGHNA and CDR2 YNFKEQ.

This CDR3 reads CASSDSLSYNEQFF. The DNA for the CDR3 is TGCGCCAGCAGTGACTCTCTCTCCTACAATGAGCAGTTCTTC. The chain is built from TRBV10-1 and TRBJ2-1; D gene ambiguous. V was pared by 3 bases and J by 0 bases, with 6 bases between. The CDR3 runs 14 residues. Per germline, CDR1 WNHNN and CDR2 SYGVQD (reference sequence).

The genes are TRBV6-1 and TRBJ1-3; the D is unclear. The length of the CDR3 is 16 residues. Germline V lookup: CDR1 MNHNS, CDR2 SASEGT. V lost 5 bases and J 0 bases, leaving 14 bases between the germline ends. In DNA form, the CDR3 reads TGTGCCAGCAGTAAAGGGCCAGGATCCTCTGGAAACACCATATATTTT. Residues: CASSKGPGSSGNTIYF.

Concerning this clone: The same CDR3 also results from other DNA sequences found in this sample. The chain employs TRBV7-2 and TRBJ1-1; TRBD1 matches at 9 bases. Trimming at V came to 4 bases and at J to 1 base, leaving 4 bases not matched to a gene. The CDR3 has 15 residues. CDR1 is SGHTA and CDR2 is FQGNSA in the germline V gene. In DNA, the CDR3 is TGTGCCAGCAGCTGGGGACAGGGAGGGAACACTGAAGCTTTCTTT. Protein sequence: CASSWGQGGNTEAFF.

V usage is TRBV3-1 (or the pseudogene TRBV3-2) and J usage is TRBJ2-7, with 10 bases lining up with TRBD1. The CDR3 has 15 residues. Trimming removed 5 bases from V and 5 bases from J; junction bases left unmatched: 9. Per germline, CDR1 LGHDT and CDR2 YNNKEL (reference sequence). The CDR3 DNA follows: TGTGCCAGCAGCGGGTCCGCGACAGGGGGCCACGAGCAGTACTTC. This translates into CASSGSATGGHEQYF.

The V call is TRBV19, the J call TRBJ1-5, with D uncertain. The CDR3 length is 15 residues. V lost 3 bases, J lost 5 bases, and 14 bases lay in between. CDR1 and CDR2 (germline): LNHDA, SQIVND (reference sequence). The chain's CDR3 is CASSIVLSVDQPQHF. The CDR3 bases are TGTGCCAGTAGTATTGTTCTTTCGGTTGATCAGCCCCAGCATTTT.

The chain is built from TRBV6-4 and TRBJ2-7; 8 bases match TRBD2. The CDR3 contains 13 residues. In germline, CDR1 is MRHNA, CDR2 SNTAGT. Germline trimming cut 7 bases from V and 4 bases from J; bases unmatched to any gene: 6. CDR3 nucleotides: TGTGCCAGCAAAGGTATAGCGGGGTACGAGCAGTACTTC. Residues: CASKGIAGYEQYF.

The chain links TRBV29-1 to TRBJ1-1; D possibly corresponds to TRBD1 (5 bases). Per germline, CDR1 SQVTM and CDR2 ANQGSEA. This CDR3 spans 12 amino acids. Trimming took 0 bases from V and 13 from J, leaving 15 bases between them. CDR3 nucleotide sequence: TGCAGCGTTGAAGAGGCCGGGGGGTGGGATTTCTTT. It encodes CSVEEAGGWDFF.

The chain combines TRBV18 with TRBJ2-3; the match to TRBD1 covers 8 bases. J lost 3 bases, V lost 6 bases, and 14 bases had no gene match. The CDR3 runs 17 residues. Germline V lookup: CDR1 KGHSH, CDR2 LQKENI. The CDR3: CASSRTSGGFGTDTQYF. The DNA of the CDR3 is TGTGCCAGCTCCCGCACATCAGGGGGCTTTGGAACAGATACGCAGTATTTT.